This T cell receptor beta chain was identified during a study of blood T cell repertoires in COVID-19. Study in general: PBMCs, B-cell-depleted T cells, or T cells were the source of the cDNA or gDNA that made up the material.

In the original processing: Estimated nucleated cell counts came from reference gene primer amplification. The table came from immunoSEQ multiplex PCR; TCRdb's copy has only in-frame clones and leaves some out. From that table come the V and J calls and clone size; the DNA was used to work out D and trimming. This repertoire shows over 55,000 clones, around 79% found once; its top ten account for roughly a third. The germline V and J ends were trimmed by 6 bases and 2 bases, with 18 bases remaining between them. The CDR3 sequence is 16 residues long. Per germline, CDR1 SGHNT and CDR2 YENEEA. V and J are TRBV11-3 and TRBJ2-3; D is possibly TRBD2 (7 bases). Sequencing input: peripheral blood. The sequence was obtained from a woman aged 70-85 years with acute or convalescent COVID-19. The CDR3 sequence is CASSHRGGAATDTQYF. For the CDR3, the DNA is TGTGCCAGCAGTCATCGAGGGGGGGCGGCCACAGATACGCAGTATTTT.